This T cell receptor beta chain was captured by sequencing in a study of CD8 T cells in ankylosing spondylitis. Study-wide results and caveats: In ankylosing spondylitis blood, a motif of roughly 8 highly homologous TCR beta variants appeared characteristic.

This clonotype was seen repeatedly, ten times or more. Antigen: not known. The CDR3 consists of 14 residues. The V segment lost 6 bases and the J segment 2 bases; nucleotides outside the gene matches: 6. CDR1 DFQATT and CDR2 SNEGSKA come from the germline V gene (reference sequence). Making use of molecular barcodes, quantitative 5'-RACE generated TCR beta libraries. TCRdb passed the 5' RACE reads through MiXCR, listing each CDR3 protein once. Of some 240,000 distinct CDR3 sequences listed, more than 20% are singletons. The chain combines TRBV20-1 with TRBJ2-2, with 7 bases aligning to TRBD1. Sequencing was carried out using blood, either unsorted or a sorted T cell fraction (not recorded which). The TCR originated in a male donor with ankylosing spondylitis or in good health (not recorded which). CDR3 DNA sequence: TGCAGTGCCCCGGACAGGAAAAACACCGGGGAGCTGTTTTTT. Translated, it gives CSAPDRKNTGELFF.